The rows below give T cell receptor beta chains drawn from one sample of a study of T cells after yellow fever vaccination. TCRdb re-called the 5' RACE reads through MiXCR, storing one row per CDR3 protein. The sample consists of about 240,000 distinct CDR3 sequences, about 7% of them appearing once. The specimen comprised CD4+ T cells sorted from PBMCs, sampled 15 days after the yellow fever booster vaccination. These TCRs come from a young man who received the YFV17D yellow fever vaccine. Both conserved end residues are part of each CDR3. D genes are given only for firm matches. Rows give clone size only sometimes, using once, few, many, or a class for an expanded clone.

>TRBJ2-7|TRBD2|13|few|TRBV24-1
CATSSSGRTKQYF
TGTGCCACCAGTTCCAGCGGGAGGACTAAGCAGTACTTC
>TRBJ2-2|-|14|few|TRBV28
CATRGAGRIGELFF
TGTGCCACCAGGGGGGCGGGAAGGATCGGGGAGCTGTTTTTT
>TRBJ2-2|-|14|few|TRBV20-1
CSASRQAGTGELFF
TGCAGTGCTAGCCGACAGGCCGGCACCGGGGAGCTGTTTTTT
>TRBJ2-2|-|15|few|TRBV4-3
CASSQPGGGAGELFF
TGCGCCAGCAGCCAACCAGGGGGGGGGGCCGGGGAGCTGTTTTTT
>TRBJ1-1|-|11|few|TRBV20-1
CSARRRGEAFF
TGCAGTGCCCGGAGGAGGGGTGAAGCTTTCTTT
>TRBJ2-3|TRBD2|16|-|TRBV20-1
CSAETSGSPVTDTQYF
TGCAGTGCTGAAACTAGCGGGAGCCCGGTAACAGATACGCAGTATTTT
>TRBJ2-1|TRBD2|17|-|TRBV11-2
CASSQGLAGGVYNEQFF
TGTGCCAGCAGCCAAGGACTAGCGGGAGGCGTTTATAATGAGCAGTTCTTC
>TRBJ2-1|-|12|many|TRBV30
CAALSSYNEQFF
TGTGCCGCACTGAGCTCCTACAATGAGCAGTTCTTC
>TRBJ2-3|TRBD1|16|few|TRBV19
CASSSRQGRQTDTQYF
TGTGCCAGTAGTAGCAGACAGGGGCGTCAGACAGATACGCAGTATTTT
>TRBJ2-6|-|16|-|TRBV5-1
CASSPDGYSGANVLTF
TGCGCCAGCAGCCCCGACGGTTACTCTGGGGCCAACGTCCTGACTTTC
>TRBJ2-3|TRBD1|14|-|TRBV5-6
CASTETGEADTQYF
TGTGCCAGCACCGAGACAGGGGAGGCAGATACGCAGTATTTT
>TRBJ2-1|TRBD2|16|few|TRBV20-1
CSALDGGRASYNEQFF
TGCAGTGCCTTAGATGGTGGGAGGGCCTCCTACAATGAGCAGTTCTTC
>TRBJ2-3|-|14|-|TRBV18
CASSPPSRADTQYF
TGTGCCAGCTCACCACCGAGTCGGGCAGATACGCAGTATTTT
>TRBJ2-1|-|16|many|TRBV14
CASSQGLPRARNEQFF
TGTGCCAGCAGCCAAGGTTTGCCCCGCGCTCGCAATGAGCAGTTCTTC
>TRBJ2-2|-|19|-|TRBV27
CASSSSQYPGTSNTGELFF
TGTGCCAGCAGTTCGTCCCAATACCCCGGGACATCGAACACCGGGGAGCTGTTTTTT
>TRBJ2-7|-|15|many|TRBV3-1
CASSATPRVFGEQYF
TGTGCCAGCAGCGCGACACCCAGGGTTTTTGGCGAGCAGTACTTC
>TRBJ2-2|-|15|-|TRBV20-1
CSPTSSFTGTGELFF
TGCAGCCCGACTAGTAGCTTCACCGGCACCGGGGAGCTGTTTTTT
>TRBJ2-7|-|12|-|TRBV6-1
CASVRNAYEQYF
TGTGCCAGCGTAAGGAACGCCTACGAGCAGTACTTC
>TRBJ1-1|-|16|-|TRBV7-2
CASSLTGIRSGTEAFF
TGTGCCAGCAGCTTAACCGGGATCAGGAGTGGCACTGAAGCTTTCTTT
>TRBJ2-7|TRBD2|14|-|TRBV20-1
CSAEGTSGSYEQYF
TGCAGTGCTGAGGGGACTAGCGGGTCCTACGAGCAGTACTTC
>TRBJ2-5|TRBD2|16|-|TRBV6-2/TRBV6-3
CASLTLGGGPAKTQYF
TGTGCCAGCCTCACGTTGGGGGGAGGGCCAGCAAAGACCCAGTACTTC
>TRBJ1-1|-|13|few|TRBV6-5
CASSYQWNTEAFF
TGTGCCAGCAGTTACCAGTGGAACACTGAAGCTTTCTTT